A selection of T cell receptor beta chains follows, all from one sample in a study of blood T cell repertoires in COVID-19. Clones were sequenced by immunoSEQ multiplex PCR, and TCRdb holds only the in-frame ones, with some missing. The sample holds some 41,000 clones, around 80% seen once. Sequenced material: peripheral blood. These receptors originate from an elderly man in a cohort sampled during active COVID-19. Both conserved end residues are part of each CDR3.

J,V,CDR3
TRBJ2-3,TRBV3-1/TRBV3-2,CASSQGTGNTDTQYF
TRBJ1-6,TRBV6-5,CASSIQGPPNSPLHF
TRBJ1-6,TRBV6-4,CASSDQGQKNSPLHF
TRBJ2-3,TRBV5-4,CASSLRGAKADTQYF
TRBJ2-7,TRBV25-1,CASIRSRDSTRYEQYF
TRBJ2-3,TRBV7-9,CASSFTSGLSDTQYF
TRBJ1-2,TRBV5-6,CASSLVTGNYRGYTF
TRBJ2-7,TRBV14,CASSQYRGPYEQYF
TRBJ1-5,TRBV27,CASSTFTGGNNQPQHF
TRBJ2-6,TRBV30,CAWRSMFSGANVLTF
TRBJ1-2,TRBV10-3,CAIRDSSVNYGYTF
TRBJ2-1,TRBV3-1/TRBV3-2,CASSQATGGRQFF
TRBJ1-2,TRBV4-1,CASSQAGTAYYGYTF
TRBJ2-7,TRBV15,CATSRGTSGDRYEQYF
TRBJ2-5,TRBV10-2,CASSPGGIQETQYF
TRBJ2-2,TRBV24-1,CATSDQNTGELFF
TRBJ2-7,TRBV9,CASSPAGWGHEQYF
TRBJ1-5,TRBV6-4,CASCELRVPSNQPQHF